This T cell receptor (beta chain) was found in a study of blood T cell repertoires in COVID-19. Participants spanned ages about 18 to 89 years and resided in 20 to 30 US areas. All recovered Cohort 3 donors got two negative PCRs, got clearance, or saw symptom resolution. In germline, CDR1 is WNHNN, CDR2 SYGVQD (reference sequence). This CDR3 is built from 14 residues. V lost 3 bases, J lost 7 bases, and 4 bases stayed unmatched. Generated by immunoSEQ multiplex PCR, the TCRdb table keeps only in-frame clones and is missing some. The repertoire holds approximately 490,000 clones, with around nine tenths as singletons.

This clonotype was sampled from a woman aged 60-75 years who had recovered from COVID-19. Sequenced material: PBMCs or T cells enriched from blood (not recorded which). The rearrangement uses TRBV10-1 and TRBJ2-1; TRBD2 aligns across 9 bases. CDR3 loop: CASSDGLAGNEQFF. The DNA of the CDR3 is TGCGCCAGCAGTGATGGTCTAGCGGGGAATGAGCAGTTCTTC.